A single sample gave rise to the 7 T cell receptor beta chains below, sequenced in a study of control samples from healthy donors and cancer patients. TCRdb's table, derived via immunoSEQ multiplex PCR, lists solely in-frame clones and lacks some. The sample lists 200,000 or so clones, about 90% seen once, with around 1.9% in the top ten. Sequencing was carried out using blood. These TCRs come from a man in his thirties or forties in good health.

The chain links TRBV5-1 to TRBJ2-1, with TRBD2 matching over 9 bases. The CDR3 totals 14 residues. Germline values: CDR1 SGHRS, CDR2 YFSETQ. V dropped 0 bases and J dropped 5; count of bases not matched to a gene: 0. In DNA, the CDR3 is TGCGCCAGCAGCTTGGTAGCGGGGGACAATGAGCAGTTCTTC. Its translation: CASSLVAGDNEQFF.

The chain employs TRBV6-5 and TRBJ2-7, with 9 positions matching TRBD2. From germline, CDR1 is MNHEY and CDR2 SVGAGI. The CDR3 is made up of 15 amino acids. V shed 0 bases, J shed 4 bases, and the junction held 4 bases outside the gene matches. CDR3 DNA: TGTGCCAGCAGTTACTCCTGGCGGGGGGGATACGAGCAGTACTTC. Its translation is CASSYSWRGGYEQYF.

The J gene is TRBJ2-1, the V gene TRBV7-9, with 8 positions matching TRBD1. The CDR3 has 17 amino acids. Trimming took 3 bases from V and 9 from J; bases not matched to a gene: 16. CDR1 and CDR2 from the germline V gene are SEHNR and FQNEAQ (reference sequence). CDR3 bases: TGTGCCAGCAGCTTTCCCGAGGGACAGGTTAGAGGTGGTGAGCAGTTCTTC. This sequence encodes CASSFPEGQVRGGEQFF.

The chain joins TRBV6-1 to TRBJ1-6, with D perhaps matching TRBD1 (6 bases). Germline-derived CDR1 and CDR2 are MNHNS and SASEGT. The length of the CDR3 is 17 residues. V gave up 2 bases and J gave up 0 bases, with 11 bases separating them. CDR3 sequence: CASSERGESSYNSPLHF. CDR3 in DNA: TGTGCCAGCAGTGAAAGGGGGGAGAGCTCCTATAATTCACCCCTCCACTTT.

The chain has TRBV19 and TRBJ2-2; D possibly uses TRBD1 or TRBD2 (5 bases each). Trimming removed 5 bases from V and 1 base from J, with 8 bases in between. This CDR3 has 14 amino acids. CDR1 is LNHDA and CDR2 is SQIVND in the germline V gene (reference sequence). The CDR3 region has the DNA TGTGCCAGTAGTTGGGACGGGAACACCGGGGAGCTGTTTTTT. It codes for CASSWDGNTGELFF.

V usage is TRBV5-1 and J usage is TRBJ2-5, with 9 bases fitting TRBD1. This CDR3 contains 15 residues. J was trimmed by 11 bases and V by 4 bases; bases with no gene match: 15. Germline-derived CDR1 and CDR2 are SGHRS and YFSETQ. This chain's CDR3 is CASSIDTGQGMNQYF. The CDR3 nucleotides are TGCGCCAGCAGCATCGACACGGGACAGGGCATGAATCAGTACTTC.

In its sample, this clone was seen once. The rearrangement uses TRBV5-1 and TRBJ2-7; D may be TRBD1 or TRBD2 (5 bases each). V was trimmed by 7 bases and J by 1 base, leaving 15 bases between them. Per germline, CDR1 SGHRS and CDR2 YFSETQ. The CDR3 is 14 residues long. CDR3 sequence (DNA): TGCGCCAGCCGGCCCCGGGGCCTATCCTACGAGCAGTACTTC. This encodes CASRPRGLSYEQYF.